A selection of T cell receptor beta chains follows, all from one sample in a study of blood T cell repertoires in COVID-19. TCRdb's table, derived via immunoSEQ multiplex PCR, lists solely in-frame clones and lacks some. The sample holds approximately 320,000 clones; roughly 85% are singletons and the top ten take 7.2%. What was sequenced was peripheral blood. These receptors all come from a human donor in a cohort sampled during active COVID-19. Both conserved end residues are part of each CDR3. A D gene is named only where the DNA matches it firmly. Not all rows give a size; the values are once, few, many and, for expanded clones, a class.

CASSPQGVGTEAFF	TGTGCCAGCAGTCCTCAGGGGGTTGGCACTGAAGCTTTCTTT	TRBV6-5	TRBJ1-1	once	TRBD1
CASSYSGTEIEQYF	TGTGCCAGCAGTTACTCCGGGACAGAAATCGAGCAGTACTTC	TRBV6-5	TRBJ2-7	-	TRBD1
CASTDGLAGAHYEQYF	TGTGCCAGCACCGACGGACTAGCGGGGGCCCACTACGAGCAGTACTTC	TRBV7-9	TRBJ2-7	-	TRBD2
CASSPPSTYNEQFF	TGTGCCAGCTCACCGCCTAGTACCTACAATGAGCAGTTCTTC	TRBV18	TRBJ2-1	-	-
CASSPMGQRNQPQHF	TGTGCCAGCTCACCAATGGGACAGAGGAATCAGCCCCAGCATTTT	TRBV18	TRBJ1-5	-	TRBD1
CSVGGHDQPQHF	TGCAGCGTTGGGGGCCATGATCAGCCCCAGCATTTT	TRBV29-1	TRBJ1-5	few	-
CASSPHRVANPPKYEQYF	TGTGCCAGCAGCCCCCACCGGGTAGCAAACCCGCCTAAGTACGAGCAGTACTTC	TRBV7-8	TRBJ2-7	once	-
CASYVSPNTEAFF	TGTGCCAGCTATGTATCCCCGAACACTGAAGCTTTCTTT	TRBV18	TRBJ1-1	-	-
CAISESREGNYGYTF	TGTGCCATCAGTGAGTCGAGGGAGGGTAACTATGGCTACACCTTC	TRBV10-3	TRBJ1-2	few	-
CASSDRAVDTQYF	TGTGCCAGCAGTGACAGGGCGGTAGATACGCAGTATTTT	TRBV27	TRBJ2-3	-	TRBD1
CASSLAGDYGANVLTF	TGTGCCAGCAGTTTGGCGGGTGACTATGGGGCCAACGTCCTGACTTTC	TRBV6-5	TRBJ2-6	-	-
CASRSTGGSGNTIYF	TGTGCCAGCAGATCGACAGGGGGCTCTGGAAACACCATATATTTT	TRBV7-9	TRBJ1-3	-	TRBD1
CASSLQGNRDTIYF	TGTGCCAGCAGTCTGCAGGGTAATAGGGACACCATATATTTT	TRBV6-5	TRBJ1-3	-	-